This T cell receptor beta chain was captured in a study of cytomegalovirus exposure and HLA in healthy donors. General study results and limits: The study labeled more than 150 TCR beta chains cytomegalovirus-associated.

This clone appeared once. Its specificity is not known. V shed 0 bases and J 4 bases; nucleotides not matched to a gene: 5. This CDR3 has 15 residues. Germline V gene lookup returns CDR1 WNHNN and CDR2 SYGVQD (reference sequence). Clones were read by immunoSEQ multiplex PCR, and TCRdb kept only the in-frame ones, dropping some. The sample consists of around 250,000 clones, around 87% of them appearing once. The sequence was collected from a woman under 30 in good health and CMV-seronegative. The sample was PBMCs. The chain uses TRBV10-1 and TRBJ1-2; 7 bases match TRBD1. The CDR3 region has the DNA TGCGCCAGCAGTGAGTCGACAGGGTTAGGCTATGGCTACACCTTC. Translated: CASSESTGLGYGYTF.